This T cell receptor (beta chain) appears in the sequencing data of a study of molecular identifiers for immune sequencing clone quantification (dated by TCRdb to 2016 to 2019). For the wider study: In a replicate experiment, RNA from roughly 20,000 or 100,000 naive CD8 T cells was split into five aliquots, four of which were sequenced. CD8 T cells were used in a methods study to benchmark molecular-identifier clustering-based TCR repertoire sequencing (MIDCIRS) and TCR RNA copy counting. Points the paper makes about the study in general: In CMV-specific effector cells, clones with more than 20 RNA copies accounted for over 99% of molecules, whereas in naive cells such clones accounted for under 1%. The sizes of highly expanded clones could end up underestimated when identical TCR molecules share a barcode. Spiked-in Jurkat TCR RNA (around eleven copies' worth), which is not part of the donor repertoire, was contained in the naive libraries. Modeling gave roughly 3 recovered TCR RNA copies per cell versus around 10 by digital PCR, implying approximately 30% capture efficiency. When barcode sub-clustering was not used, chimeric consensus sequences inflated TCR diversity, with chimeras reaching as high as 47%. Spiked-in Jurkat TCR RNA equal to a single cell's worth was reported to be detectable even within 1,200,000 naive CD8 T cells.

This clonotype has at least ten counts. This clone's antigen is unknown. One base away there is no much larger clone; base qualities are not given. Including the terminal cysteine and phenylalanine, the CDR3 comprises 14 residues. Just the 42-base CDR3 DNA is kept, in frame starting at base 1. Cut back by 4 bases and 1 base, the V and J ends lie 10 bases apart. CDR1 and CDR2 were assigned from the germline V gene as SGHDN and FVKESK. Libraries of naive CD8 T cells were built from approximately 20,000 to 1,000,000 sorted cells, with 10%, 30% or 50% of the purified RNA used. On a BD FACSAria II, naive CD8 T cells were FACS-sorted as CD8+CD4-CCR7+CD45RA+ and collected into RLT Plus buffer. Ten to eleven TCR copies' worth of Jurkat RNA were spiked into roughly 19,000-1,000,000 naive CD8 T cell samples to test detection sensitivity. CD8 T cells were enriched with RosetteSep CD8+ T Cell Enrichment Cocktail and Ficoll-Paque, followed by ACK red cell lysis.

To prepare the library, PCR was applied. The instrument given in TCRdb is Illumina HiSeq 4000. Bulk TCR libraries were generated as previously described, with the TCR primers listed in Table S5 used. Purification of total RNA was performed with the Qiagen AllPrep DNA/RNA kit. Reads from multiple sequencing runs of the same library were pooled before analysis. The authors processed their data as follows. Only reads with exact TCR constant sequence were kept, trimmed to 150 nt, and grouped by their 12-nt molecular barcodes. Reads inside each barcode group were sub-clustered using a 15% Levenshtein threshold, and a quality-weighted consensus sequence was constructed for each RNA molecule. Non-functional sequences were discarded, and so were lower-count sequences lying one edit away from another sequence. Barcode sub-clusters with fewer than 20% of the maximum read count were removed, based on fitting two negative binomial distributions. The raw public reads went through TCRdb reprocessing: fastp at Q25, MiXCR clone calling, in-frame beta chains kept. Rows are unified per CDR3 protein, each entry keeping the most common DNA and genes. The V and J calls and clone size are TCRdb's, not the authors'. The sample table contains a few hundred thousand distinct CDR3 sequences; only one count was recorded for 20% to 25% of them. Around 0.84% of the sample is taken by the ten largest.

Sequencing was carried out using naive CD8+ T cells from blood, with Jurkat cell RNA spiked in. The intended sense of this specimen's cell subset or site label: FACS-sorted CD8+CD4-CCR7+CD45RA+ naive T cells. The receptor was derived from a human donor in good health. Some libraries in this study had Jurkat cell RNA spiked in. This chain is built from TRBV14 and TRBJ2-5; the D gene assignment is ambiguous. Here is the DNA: TGTGCCAGCAGCCCGGACGCAAGCCAAGAGACCCAGTACTTC. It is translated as CASSPDASQETQYF.